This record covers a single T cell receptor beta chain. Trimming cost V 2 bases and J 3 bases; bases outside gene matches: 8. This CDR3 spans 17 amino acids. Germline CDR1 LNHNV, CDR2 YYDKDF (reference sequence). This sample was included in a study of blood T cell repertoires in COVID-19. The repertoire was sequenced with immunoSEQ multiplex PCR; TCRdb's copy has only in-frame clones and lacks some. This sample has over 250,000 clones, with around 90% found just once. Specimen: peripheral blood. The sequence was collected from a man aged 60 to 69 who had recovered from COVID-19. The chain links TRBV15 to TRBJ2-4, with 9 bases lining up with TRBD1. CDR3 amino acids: CATSRIRDRVDKNIQYF. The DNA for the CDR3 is TGTGCCACCAGCAGAATCCGGGACAGGGTTGACAAAAACATTCAGTACTTC.